This T cell receptor (beta chain) emerged from a study of T cell repertoires in cytomegalovirus infection. Concerning this clonotype itself: Its antigen is not identified.

TCRdb passed the reads through MiXCR, listing each CDR3 protein once. The sample lists 250,000 to 400,000 distinct CDR3 sequences, more than 20% occurring once. CDR3 length equals 14 residues. Germline CDR1 SGDLS, CDR2 YYNGEE. V dropped 5 bases and J dropped 6 bases, with 16 bases sitting between them. Study conclusions and caveats: HLA-C-restricted CMV clonotypes gave the most frequent clonotype in two of eight donors.

The rearrangement joins TRBV9 to TRBJ2-3; D call uncertain. This clonotype originated in a human donor in good health (CMV status not recorded). Some clones in this sample may be carry-over from other donors' samples. Here the sequenced sample was cultured PBMCs, taken from culture after CMV antigen stimulation. CDR3 nucleotides: TGTGCCAGCAGTGGATTCTATCAGATGGATACGCAGTATTTT. Its protein product is CASSGFYQMDTQYF.